This T cell receptor (beta chain) was sequenced for a study of blood T cell repertoires in COVID-19. This table comes from immunoSEQ multiplex PCR, and its TCRdb copy is limited to in-frame clones, with some not included. The repertoire holds around 140,000 clones, 87% seen once, with over 0.85% in the top ten. The CDR3 contains 15 residues. The germline V gene has CDR1 KGHDR and CDR2 SFDVKD. J lost 1 base, V lost 8 bases, and 5 bases had no gene match. The genes are TRBV24-1 and TRBJ2-2; the match to TRBD2 covers 8 bases. Sample: peripheral blood. The clonotype comes from a woman in her fifties or sixties with acute or convalescent COVID-19. The CDR3 loop reads CATMVTSENTGELFF. The CDR3, as DNA: TGTGCCACCATGGTGACTAGCGAGAACACCGGGGAGCTGTTTTTT.